This TCR beta chain was obtained from a study of blood T cell repertoires in COVID-19. CDR3 length: 14 residues. V lost 2 bases and J 8 bases, leaving 12 bases between the germline ends. Germline lookup yields CDR1 SGHVS and CDR2 FQNEAQ. Recruits, aged roughly 18 to 100 years, lived in some 25 US areas. Under the authors' procedure: For nucleated cells, counts were estimated from reference gene primer amplification. TCRdb's table, derived via immunoSEQ multiplex PCR, lists solely in-frame clones and lacks some. V and J calls and clone size are given by that table; D and trimming were obtained from the DNA. The sample lists about 360,000 clones, 70% to 90% occurring once. This clone was observed once.

Sequencing used PBMCs or T cells enriched from blood (not recorded which). The receptor was derived from a woman aged 40 to 50 with acute COVID-19. V usage is TRBV7-8 and J usage is TRBJ1-4, with D hard to call. CDR3 sequence (DNA): TGTGCCAGCAGCTTACGAGTCGGGTTCGAAAAACTGTTTTTT. Translated: CASSLRVGFEKLFF.